Below are 23 T cell receptor beta chains sequenced from a single sample in a study of early T cells in non-severe SARS-CoV-2 infection. TCRdb reanalysed the 5' RACE reads using MiXCR and keeps one entry per CDR3 protein. The sample includes 52,000 or so distinct CDR3 sequences, 5% to 7.5% of them seen just once. The source was whole blood, collected at baseline. These TCRs come from an adult who was a healthcare worker with PCR-confirmed SARS-CoV-2 infection or an uninfected control (not recorded which).

This clonotype was seen a few times. The chain couples TRBV15 to TRBJ2-7; 11 bases align to TRBD2. Germline loops: CDR1 LNHNV, CDR2 YYDKDF (reference sequence). Losses at the gene ends were 2 bases for V and 5 bases for J; bases not matched to a gene: 14. This CDR3 has 18 amino acids. The CDR3 loop reads CATSRPSGTSGFGDEQYF. The CDR3 nucleotides are TGTGCCACCAGCAGACCTTCCGGGACTAGCGGATTCGGGGACGAGCAGTACTTC.

This clonotype was recorded many times. V gene TRBV29-1 combines with J gene TRBJ2-5; D is ambiguous. V lost 1 base and J lost 5, with 14 bases in between. This CDR3 has 14 amino acids. Germline V lookup: CDR1 SQVTM, CDR2 ANQGSEA. The CDR3 sequence: CSVEVGGIGETQYF. The DNA of the CDR3 is TGCAGCGTTGAAGTGGGTGGAATCGGGGAGACCCAGTACTTC.

Many counts were recorded for this clonotype. This rearrangement joins TRBV7-2 to TRBJ1-1, with TRBD1 matching 7 bases. V was pared by 2 bases and J by 3 bases, with 6 bases of the junction left unmatched. The CDR3 runs 15 residues. Germline loops: CDR1 SGHTA, CDR2 FQGNSA. The CDR3: CASSLSGGPYTEAFF. Here the CDR3 DNA reads TGTGCCAGCAGCTTATCAGGGGGGCCCTACACTGAAGCTTTCTTT.

The rearrangement links TRBV5-5 to TRBJ1-2; D call uncertain. From germline, CDR1 is SGHKS and CDR2 YYEKEE (reference sequence). Between the trimmed V and J ends, which lost 4 bases and 0 bases, there was a span of 13 bases. The CDR3 runs to 15 residues. The CDR3 DNA reads as TGTGCCAGCAGCCCCAGGACGGACGCTAACTATGGCTACACCTTC. Its translation: CASSPRTDANYGYTF.

This clonotype was picked up a small number of times. V usage is TRBV6-5 and J usage is TRBJ2-2; 7 bases map to TRBD1. V trimming: 3 bases; J trimming: 2 bases; junction bases outside the gene matches: 6. This CDR3 region has 16 residues. Germline V CDR1 and CDR2: MNHEY, SVGAGI. CDR3 bases: TGTGCCAGCAGTTATTACAGGGGTACAAACACCGGGGAGCTGTTTTTT. This encodes CASSYYRGTNTGELFF.

This clonotype was seen at least ten times. This chain links TRBV2 with TRBJ2-7, with TRBD2 matching 10 bases. This CDR3 comprises 14 residues. Germline CDR1 is SNHLY and CDR2 is FYNNEI. J gave up 3 bases and V 6 bases, and 5 bases lay outside the gene matches. For the CDR3, the DNA is TGTGCCAGCAGGGAGCGGGGGGGCATCTACGAGCAGTACTTC. This encodes CASRERGGIYEQYF. The complete variable domain, with remaining parts taken from reference TRBV2 and TRBJ2-7, reads EPEVTQTPSHQVTQMGQEVILRCVPISNHLYFYWYRQILGQKVEFLVSFYNNEISEKSEIFDDQFSVERPDGSNFTLKIRSTKLEDSAMYFCASRERGGIYEQYFGPGTRLTVT.

This rearrangement joins TRBV28 to TRBJ1-2; the match to TRBD1 covers 8 bases. The CDR3 sequence is 14 residues long. With V trimmed by 3 bases and J by 7 bases, 7 bases remained unmatched. Germline V CDR1 and CDR2: MDHEN, SYDVKM. The CDR3 sequence: CASSLPQGAGGYTF. In nucleotides, the CDR3 is TGTGCCAGCAGTTTGCCCCAGGGGGCAGGTGGCTACACCTTC.

This clonotype was picked up many times. The chain links TRBV11-2 to TRBJ2-3; maybe TRBD2 (7 bases). CDR1 and CDR2 (germline): SGHAT, FQNNGV. V was shortened by 5 bases and J by 4 bases, with 13 bases between the two germline ends. The CDR3 is made up of 14 amino acids. CDR3 in DNA: TGTGCCAGCAGCCTAGTAGGGGGGGCAGATACGCAGTATTTT. This sequence encodes CASSLVGGADTQYF.

V usage is TRBV18 and J usage is TRBJ2-5; TRBD1 matches at 8 bases. This CDR3 is built from 15 residues. Per the germline V gene, CDR1 is KGHSH and CDR2 is LQKENI. The V and J ends lost 3 bases and 3 bases, in that order; junction bases with no gene match: 6. The CDR3 bases are TGTGCCAGCTCACCCGGGTCAGGGGGCGAAGAGACCCAGTACTTC. It is translated as CASSPGSGGEETQYF.

This clonotype was counted ten times or more. This chain connects TRBV28 to TRBJ2-7; 7 bases are shared with TRBD2. V gave up 8 bases and J gave up 7 bases; unmatched junction bases: 14. CDR1 and CDR2 from the germline V gene are MDHEN and SYDVKM. The CDR3 runs to 14 residues. CDR3 sequence reads: CASVLGGPGGEQYF. The CDR3 DNA follows: TGTGCCAGCGTCTTGGGTGGGCCGGGGGGTGAGCAGTACTTC.

DNA for the CDR3: TGCGCCAGCAGCCAAGATATTGGGGCCGATTACCAAGAGACCCAGTACTTC. Translation: CASSQDIGADYQETQYF. The V gene is TRBV4-3, the J gene TRBJ2-5; weak D call: TRBD1 (5 bases). V was shortened by 0 bases and J by 0 bases, with 14 bases between the two germline ends. In germline, CDR1 is LGHNA, CDR2 YSLEER. This CDR3 region has 17 residues.

This clonotype was detected many times. The rearrangement joins TRBV20-1 to TRBJ2-3; D is possibly TRBD1 or TRBD2 (5 bases each). This CDR3 region has 15 residues. Germline CDR1 is DFQATT and CDR2 is SNEGSKA (reference sequence). The germline V and J ends were trimmed by 1 base and 6 bases, with 17 bases remaining between them. In DNA form, the CDR3 reads TGCAGTGCTAGAGGAGGGGCGGATAGCTCGGATACGCAGTATTTT. Its translation is CSARGGADSSDTQYF.

In its sample, this clonotype ranks as medium-sized. CDR3 residues: CASSDSGGATDTQYF. CDR3 bases: TGTGCCAGCAGTGATAGCGGGGGGGCCACAGATACGCAGTATTTT. The chain uses TRBV6-4 and TRBJ2-3; 11 bases line up with TRBD2. Germline assignment: CDR1 MRHNA and CDR2 SNTAGT. This CDR3 spans 15 amino acids. V shed 3 bases and J 2 bases; nucleotides not matched to a gene: 1.

This clonotype was counted between two and nine times. The chain recombines TRBV11-3 with TRBJ2-2, with a possible D match to TRBD2 (6 bases). CDR3 size: 15 residues. Trimming shortened V by 5 bases and J by 1 base, and 11 bases separated the two germline ends. Germline CDR1 reads SGHNT; CDR2 reads YENEEA. The CDR3 sequence is CASSRSGVNTGELFF. The CDR3 region has the DNA TGTGCCAGCAGCCGATCGGGGGTGAACACCGGGGAGCTGTTTTTT.

This clonotype was seen more than once but under ten times. The chain links TRBV7-8 to TRBJ2-3; TRBD1 or TRBD2 may be the D gene (5 bases each). Trimming cost V 1 base and J 6 bases, with 20 bases left between them. Germline values: CDR1 SGHVS, CDR2 FQNEAQ. The CDR3 runs to 17 residues. The CDR3 coding sequence is TGTGCCAGCAGCTTAGGAACGGGACCCTACTCGGGTGATACGCAGTATTTT. Protein sequence: CASSLGTGPYSGDTQYF.

This clonotype occurred many times. The chain recombines TRBV6-2 or TRBV6-3 with TRBJ2-7, with 9 bases that match TRBD2. V shed 7 bases, J shed 7 bases, and the junction held 8 bases outside the gene matches. There are 13 residues in the CDR3. Germline CDR1 reads MNHEY; CDR2 reads SVGEGT. The CDR3 here is CASNLAGSYEQYF. In nucleotides, the CDR3 is TGTGCCAGCAACCTAGCGGGGTCTTATGAGCAGTACTTC.

This clonotype has a count of ten or more. V is TRBV24-1 and J is TRBJ2-3; TRBD1 aligns across 9 bases. Germline trimming cut 4 bases from V and 5 bases from J; bases unmatched to any gene: 12. Germline V gene data show CDR1 as KGHDR and CDR2 as SFDVKD. The CDR3 totals 17 residues. The CDR3 DNA follows: TGTGCCACCAGTGACCCCGGCTGGACAGGGGCGCTAGATACGCAGTATTTT. Residues: CATSDPGWTGALDTQYF.

This clonotype was counted ten times or more. The chain combines TRBV20-1 with TRBJ2-1; weak D call: TRBD1 (6 bases). The CDR3 has 15 amino acids. Deletions cut 2 bases from V and 10 bases from J, with 21 bases between. From germline, CDR1 is DFQATT and CDR2 SNEGSKA (reference sequence). The CDR3 DNA reads TGCAGTGCTAGAAAGGAGCAGGGGTCTTACCTCGAGCAGTTCTTC. This translates into CSARKEQGSYLEQFF.

This clonotype has just a few counts. The J gene is TRBJ2-1, the V gene TRBV12-3 or TRBV12-4, with 9 positions matching TRBD2. V shed 7 bases, J shed 1 base, and the junction held 26 bases outside the gene matches. There are 22 residues in the CDR3. CDR3 amino acids: CASTPRTGGLAGRNKSYNEQFF. The DNA for the CDR3 is TGTGCCAGCACTCCCCGGACAGGAGGGCTAGCGGGGCGCAACAAGTCCTACAATGAGCAGTTCTTC.

This clonotype was recorded many times. The gene calls are TRBV7-2 and TRBJ2-6; no definite D call. The CDR3 contains 15 residues. CDR1 and CDR2 (germline): SGHTA, FQGNSA. The V and J ends lost 5 bases and 1 base respectively, with 9 bases between them. The chain's CDR3 is CASSLERSGANVLTF. Written as DNA, the CDR3 is TGTGCCAGCAGCCTAGAACGATCTGGGGCCAACGTCCTGACTTTC.

This clonotype appeared many times. The CDR3 DNA reads TGTGCCAGCAGCTTAGAGGTGAGGAGCTCCTACGAGCAGTACTTC. Its translation is CASSLEVRSSYEQYF. The V call is TRBV11-2, the J call TRBJ2-7, with D uncertain. The CDR3 runs to 15 residues. Between the trimmed V and J ends, which lost 0 bases and 0 bases, there was a span of 9 bases. Germline-derived CDR1 and CDR2 are SGHAT and FQNNGV.

This clonotype came up many times. The V gene is TRBV20-1, the J gene TRBJ1-5; D is undetermined. This CDR3 is 16 amino acids long. CDR1 is DFQATT and CDR2 is SNEGSKA in the germline V gene (reference sequence). The germline V and J ends were trimmed by 1 base and 1 base, with 14 bases remaining between them. The CDR3 region is CSARVLGMRSNQPQHF. The DNA for the CDR3 is TGCAGTGCTAGAGTGCTGGGGATGCGGAGCAATCAGCCCCAGCATTTT.

This clonotype was detected many times. The chain has TRBV6-5 and TRBJ2-3, with TRBD1 as a possible D gene (5 bases). The CDR3 is made up of 15 amino acids. CDR1 is MNHEY and CDR2 is SVGAGI in the germline V gene. V lost 2 bases to trimming and J lost 2 bases, with 11 bases between them. The CDR3 sequence is CASSYGAHPTDTQYF. The CDR3 DNA reads as TGTGCCAGCAGTTACGGGGCTCATCCCACAGATACGCAGTATTTT.